A single sample gave rise to the 4 T cell receptor beta chains below, sequenced in a study of shared clonotypes between healthy human individuals. This table comes from immunoSEQ multiplex PCR, and its TCRdb copy is limited to in-frame clones, with some not included. The data contain 2,500,000 or so clones, 93% of them singletons. The sample consisted of naive CD4+ T cells from PBMCs. The subset here: CD45RA+ positively selected. The receptors derive from a man aged 18-30 years in good health. Some clones in this sample may be carry-over from other donors' samples.

V is TRBV5-1 and J is TRBJ2-7; TRBD1 is a possible D gene (6 bases). V lost 4 bases and J lost 4, with 12 bases in between. CDR1 is SGHRS, CDR2 YFSETQ, per germline. CDR3 length: 13 residues. The CDR3 region is CASSEQGTYEQYF. The CDR3 nucleotides read TGCGCCAGCAGCGAACAGGGTACTTACGAGCAGTACTTC.

The DNA for the CDR3 is TGTGCCAGCGGAGGTTTGGGCGGGGGCGCGCCAGATACGCAGTATTTT. Encoded protein: CASGGLGGGAPDTQYF. The rearrangement joins TRBV5-4 to TRBJ2-3; D may be TRBD2 (7 bases). Trimming removed 7 bases from V and 4 bases from J, with 22 bases in between. CDR3 length equals 16 residues. Germline CDR1 SGHNT, CDR2 YYREEE (reference sequence).

This clone has just one count. The chain links TRBV10-2 to TRBJ1-1; 8 nucleotides line up with TRBD1. Germline V gene sequence: CDR1 WSHSY, CDR2 SAAADI. The CDR3 contains 15 residues. V lost 2 bases and J lost 5; bases outside the gene matches: 7. The CDR3 DNA reads as TGCGCCAGCAGTGAGGGAACAGGGGGGTGGACTGAAGCTTTCTTT. Translating it yields CASSEGTGGWTEAFF.

The V gene is TRBV7-9, the J gene TRBJ2-2; D gene unclear. The germline V gene encodes CDR1 SEHNR and CDR2 FQNEAQ (reference sequence). Trimming pared 4 bases from V and 2 bases from J, leaving 8 bases between. CDR3 length: 14 amino acids. The CDR3 sequence: CASSSMVNTGELFF. In DNA, the CDR3 is TGTGCCAGCAGCTCCATGGTCAACACCGGGGAGCTGTTTTTT.